These 24 T cell receptor beta chains were sequenced from one sample in a study of type 1 regulatory T cells. Broader study findings: Compared with non-Tr1 cells, Tr1 cells showed a narrower TCR repertoire.

Using its own MiXCR run on the reads, TCRdb lists one record per CDR3 protein. Of about 71,000 distinct CDR3 sequences listed, less than 25% are singletons. These receptors lack a known antigen. The sequenced sample consisted of cultured type 1 regulatory T (Tr1) cells, either the whole culture or a sorted fraction (not recorded which). Receptors originate from a human donor in good health.

The chain recombines TRBV29-1 with TRBJ1-1, with a weak D call TRBD1 (5 bases). V shed 7 bases and J shed 1 base, with 19 bases lying between them. CDR1 and CDR2 (germline): SQVTM, ANQGSEA. The CDR3 contains 15 residues. The CDR3 loop reads CSALRWGNPNTEAFF. Here the CDR3 DNA reads TGCAGCGCCCTACGCTGGGGGAACCCGAACACTGAAGCTTTCTTT.

The chain combines TRBV12-3 or TRBV12-4 with TRBJ2-5; 11 bases line up with TRBD1. V was clipped by 5 bases and J by 5 bases; unmatched bases: 7. The CDR3 runs 15 residues. The DNA for the CDR3 is TGTGCCAGCAGTCCGGGACAGGGGGTCGCGGAGACCCAGTACTTC. As protein: CASSPGQGVAETQYF.

The J gene is TRBJ1-6, the V gene TRBV5-1; no firm D call. This CDR3 is built from 13 residues. V was clipped by 0 bases and J by 10 bases, with 8 bases between them. The germline CDR1 and CDR2 sequences are SGHRS and YFSETQ. Written as DNA, the CDR3 is TGCGCCAGCAGCTTGGCTGGGCGCTCACCCCTCCACTTT. Translating it yields CASSLAGRSPLHF. Using reference TRBV5-1 and TRBJ1-6 for the parts outside the CDR3, the full variable domain is KAGVTQTPRYLIKTRGQQVTLSCSPISGHRSVSWYQQTPGQGLQFLFEYFSETQRNKGNFPGRFSGRQFSNSRSEMNVSTLELGDSALYLCASSLAGRSPLHFGNGTRLTVT.

In nucleotides, the CDR3 is TGCAGTGCTAGAGTGGGACGAAAGTTCGAGCAGTACTTC. This encodes CSARVGRKFEQYF. The J gene is TRBJ2-7, the V gene TRBV20-1; D may correspond to TRBD1 or TRBD2 (5 bases each). Germline V lookup: CDR1 DFQATT, CDR2 SNEGSKA (reference sequence). The V end lost 1 base, the J end lost 6 bases, and 13 bases lay between the germline ends. There are 13 residues in the CDR3.

In this sample, this clonotype turned up once. At one end, the junction sequence differs from germline, possibly due to a read error. The chain employs TRBV12-3 or TRBV12-4 and TRBJ1-2; D is ambiguous. The length of the CDR3 is 14 residues. This CDR3 reads CANSLIGRGYGYTF. The CDR3 DNA sequence: TGTGCCAACAGTTTAATTGGGCGGGGATATGGCTACACCTTC.

This sequence joins TRBV5-1 and TRBJ2-1, with TRBD2 matching 10 bases. Germline V gene lookup returns CDR1 SGHRS and CDR2 YFSETQ. Trimming at V came to 0 bases and at J to 4 bases, leaving 4 bases not matched to a gene. This CDR3 has 16 residues. The CDR3 DNA reads TGCGCCAGCAGCTTGGATGGACTAGCGGCATACAATGAGCAGTTCTTC. Its translation: CASSLDGLAAYNEQFF.

This clonotype appeared many times. The rearrangement uses TRBV18 and TRBJ1-1; D not resolved. CDR1 and CDR2 (germline): KGHSH, LQKENI. The V gene lost 2 bases and the J gene lost 5 bases, with 9 bases spanning the gap. The CDR3 contains 13 residues. The CDR3 reads CASSPIRDTEAFF. In DNA, the CDR3 is TGTGCCAGCTCACCAATAAGGGATACTGAAGCTTTCTTT.

This clonotype was found a few times. CDR3 nucleotides: TGTGCCAGCAGCCCGCAGACTAGCGGGAGTAACAATGAGCAGTTCTTC. Encoded protein: CASSPQTSGSNNEQFF. The chain carries TRBV3-1 and TRBJ2-1, with 12 nucleotides matching TRBD2. V gave up 4 bases and J gave up 5 bases; unmatched junction bases: 6. The CDR3 runs 16 residues. Germline loops: CDR1 LGHDT, CDR2 YNNKEL (reference sequence).

This clonotype was seen at least ten times. The chain couples TRBV20-1 to TRBJ2-7; 9 bases agree with TRBD1. Germline assignment: CDR1 DFQATT and CDR2 SNEGSKA (reference sequence). There are 14 residues in the CDR3. Trimming took 6 bases from V and 4 from J; bases not matched to a gene: 10. CDR3 amino acids: CSADQGQGLYEQYF. The DNA for the CDR3 is TGCAGTGCAGACCAGGGACAGGGATTATACGAGCAGTACTTC.

The chain couples TRBV7-2 to TRBJ1-1; TRBD1 is a possible D gene (5 bases). The V end was cut by 6 bases, the J end by 5 bases, with 13 bases between. The CDR3 has 13 amino acids. Per germline, CDR1 SGHTA and CDR2 FQGNSA. The CDR3 DNA sequence: TGTGCCAGCAGTCAAATGCGGGGGACTGAAGCTTTCTTT. This encodes CASSQMRGTEAFF.

The CDR3 sequence is CASSLALGGGETQYF. The CDR3 coding sequence is TGTGCCAGCAGCTTAGCGCTCGGGGGCGGAGAGACCCAGTACTTC. The chain joins TRBV7-9 to TRBJ2-5; D may be TRBD1 or TRBD2 (6 bases each). Trimming stripped 0 bases from V and 4 bases from J, with 12 bases between. CDR3 length equals 15 residues. Germline CDR1 is SEHNR and CDR2 is FQNEAQ (reference sequence). Using reference TRBV7-9 and TRBJ2-5 for the parts outside the CDR3, the full variable domain is DTGVSQNPRHKITKRGQNVTFRCDPISEHNRLYWYRQTLGQGPEFLTYFQNEAQLEKSRLLSDRFSAERPKGSFSTLEIQRTEQGDSAMYLCASSLALGGGETQYFGPGTRLLVL.

This clonotype occurred a few times. This rearrangement joins TRBV30 to TRBJ2-7, with D uncertain. Trimming took 3 bases from V and 3 from J, leaving 9 bases between them. The CDR3 is 12 amino acids. Looked up from germline, CDR1 is GTSNPN and CDR2 is SVGIG (reference sequence). The CDR3 DNA follows: TGTGCCTGGAGCGTCAGCAGCTACGAGCAGTACTTC. Encoded protein: CAWSVSSYEQYF.

This clonotype came up a few times. This chain connects TRBV7-8 to TRBJ2-1; D ambiguous. Germline CDR1 is SGHVS and CDR2 is FQNEAQ. The ends were cut back, 2 bases at V and 5 bases at J, with 13 bases in the middle. This CDR3 has 15 amino acids. This CDR3 reads CASSLRASKDNEQFF. CDR3 bases: TGTGCCAGCAGCTTACGGGCTAGTAAGGACAATGAGCAGTTCTTC.

The rearrangement joins TRBV12-3 or TRBV12-4 to TRBJ2-2; D not certain. V lost 6 bases to trimming and J lost 4 bases, with 6 bases between them. CDR3 size: 12 residues. This CDR3 is CASRIGTGELFF. The CDR3 nucleotides are TGTGCCAGCAGAATCGGCACCGGGGAGCTGTTTTTT.

The V gene is TRBV7-2, the J gene TRBJ2-1; no firm D call. CDR1 is SGHTA and CDR2 is FQGNSA in the germline V gene. V was pared by 4 bases and J by 15 bases, with 16 bases between. CDR3 length: 12 residues. The CDR3 DNA sequence: TGTGCCAGCAGCTGGGTAGACTCTCTCTTGTTCTTC. Residues: CASSWVDSLLFF.

The chain is built from TRBV7-2 and TRBJ2-7; tentative D call: TRBD2 (5 bases). Germline loops: CDR1 SGHTA, CDR2 FQGNSA. The CDR3 sequence is 16 residues long. V was pared by 1 base and J by 4 bases, with 17 bases between. DNA for the CDR3: TGTGCCAGCAGCTTAGTAGTCTCGGGATCTGGGTACGAGCAGTACTTC. Translation: CASSLVVSGSGYEQYF.

V gene TRBV29-1 combines with J gene TRBJ2-1; 9 bases line up with TRBD2. Germline V gene lookup returns CDR1 SQVTM and CDR2 ANQGSEA. The CDR3 totals 13 residues. J gave up 6 bases and V 4 bases, and 4 bases lay outside the gene matches. Here the CDR3 reads CSVASGAPNEQFF. The CDR3 DNA reads TGCAGCGTTGCTAGCGGGGCCCCCAATGAGCAGTTCTTC.

The chain combines TRBV10-3 with TRBJ2-2; D might be TRBD2 (5 bases). There are 14 residues in the CDR3. Trimming left V 8 bases short and J 4 bases short, with 14 bases between. Looked up from germline, CDR1 is ENHRY and CDR2 is SYGVKD. The CDR3 loop reads CAIQDGGSTGELFF. The CDR3 DNA follows: TGTGCCATCCAGGACGGAGGATCCACCGGGGAGCTGTTTTTT.

This clonotype came up many times. The gene calls are TRBV29-1 and TRBJ2-7; the match to TRBD1 covers 9 bases. This CDR3 region has 13 residues. The trim removed 0 bases at V and 6 bases at J, leaving 3 bases unmatched. CDR1 is SQVTM and CDR2 is ANQGSEA in the germline V gene. CDR3 DNA: TGCAGCGTTGAAGACGGGACAGGGCCCGAGCAGTACTTC. Residues: CSVEDGTGPEQYF.

The rearrangement links TRBV7-2 to TRBJ2-1, with a tentative D call TRBD2 (6 bases). The CDR3 sequence is 13 residues long. Germline V gene sequence: CDR1 SGHTA, CDR2 FQGNSA. V shed 4 bases and J shed 7 bases, with 11 bases lying between them. The CDR3 region is CASSSGTPNEQFF. In nucleotides, the CDR3 is TGTGCCAGCAGCTCCGGGACTCCAAATGAGCAGTTCTTC.

The chain joins TRBV5-1 to TRBJ2-1, with TRBD1 as a possible D gene (6 bases). Germline CDR1 reads SGHRS; CDR2 reads YFSETQ. CDR3 size: 12 residues. V was cut by 4 bases and J by 7 bases, with 9 bases left in between. CDR3 loop: CASSRTANEQFF. For the CDR3, the DNA is TGCGCCAGCAGCCGGACAGCGAATGAGCAGTTCTTC. Combining the CDR3 with reference TRBV5-1 and TRBJ2-1 gives the whole variable domain KAGVTQTPRYLIKTRGQQVTLSCSPISGHRSVSWYQQTPGQGLQFLFEYFSETQRNKGNFPGRFSGRQFSNSRSEMNVSTLELGDSALYLCASSRTANEQFFGPGTRLTVL.

The genes are TRBV2 and TRBJ2-1; unclear D gene. Per germline, CDR1 SNHLY and CDR2 FYNNEI. Trimming left V 7 bases short and J 8 bases short, with 9 bases between. CDR3 length: 11 amino acids. The CDR3 loop reads CASTPADEQFF. CDR3 coding DNA: TGTGCCAGCACCCCAGCCGATGAGCAGTTCTTC.

Comment on this clonotype: Sequence at one end of the junction differs from germline and may be a read error. The chain is built from TRBV6-5 and TRBJ2-1; the match to TRBD2 covers 9 bases. Germline lookup yields CDR1 MNHEY and CDR2 SVGAGI. The CDR3 has 16 amino acids. CDR3 sequence (DNA): TGTGCCAGCAGCCATAGCGGGAGTGGTTGGTCAATGAATTTGCTCTTC. Translation gives CASSHSGSGWSMNLLF.

The gene calls are TRBV5-1 and TRBJ2-1, with TRBD2 matching over 7 bases. The length of the CDR3 is 15 residues. The V and J ends lost 4 bases and 6 bases, in that order; junction bases with no gene match: 10. The germline V gene has CDR1 SGHRS and CDR2 YFSETQ. In DNA, the CDR3 is TGCGCCAGCAGCCTGGAGCGGGGTACGGTCAATGAGCAGTTCTTC. Protein product: CASSLERGTVNEQFF.